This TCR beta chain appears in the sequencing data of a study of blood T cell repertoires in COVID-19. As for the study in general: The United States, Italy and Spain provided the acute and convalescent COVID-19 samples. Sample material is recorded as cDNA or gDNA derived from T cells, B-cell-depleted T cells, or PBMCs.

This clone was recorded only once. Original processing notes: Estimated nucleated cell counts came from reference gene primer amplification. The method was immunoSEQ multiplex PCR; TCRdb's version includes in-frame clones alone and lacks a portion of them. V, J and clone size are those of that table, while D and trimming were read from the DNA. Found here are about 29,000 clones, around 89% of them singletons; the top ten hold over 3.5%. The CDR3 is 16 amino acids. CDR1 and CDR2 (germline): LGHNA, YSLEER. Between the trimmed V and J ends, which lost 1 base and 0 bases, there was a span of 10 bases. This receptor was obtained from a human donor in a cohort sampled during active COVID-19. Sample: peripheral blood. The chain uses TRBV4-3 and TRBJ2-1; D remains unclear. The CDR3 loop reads CASSQGHDSSYNEQFF. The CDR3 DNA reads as TGCGCCAGCAGCCAAGGGCATGATTCCTCCTACAATGAGCAGTTCTTC.